This T cell receptor (beta chain) stems from a study of CD8 T cells in Susac syndrome. Study-level results: TCR sequencing and HLA analysis covered a relatively small number of individuals.

The CDR3 has 13 residues. The ends were cut back, 5 bases at V and 4 bases at J, with 11 bases in the middle. Germline V gives CDR1 SEHNR, CDR2 FQNEAQ (reference sequence). The RNA input was roughly 0.5 to 1 ug, and it was reverse transcribed with random hexamers. MiXCR was run by TCRdb on the immunoSEQ multiplex PCR reads, yielding one entry per CDR3 protein. This sample carries 150,000 to 200,000 distinct CDR3 sequences, around 94% of them seen once, and the ten largest clones take about 0.094%. Note on this clonotype: What it binds is not known.

The multiple sclerosis controls consisted of treatment-naive patients with relapsing-remitting disease, either stable or active. The V and J genes are TRBV7-9 and TRBJ1-1; possible D gene TRBD1, 5 bases. The sequence was collected from a human donor with multiple sclerosis. Sequenced: CD4+ T cells from PBMCs. The CDR3 protein is CASSPDTGTEAFF. The CDR3 coding sequence is TGTGCCAGCAGCCCGGACACAGGCACTGAAGCTTTCTTT. Using reference TRBV7-9 and TRBJ1-1 for the parts outside the CDR3, the full variable domain is DTGVSQNPRHKITKRGQNVTFRCDPISEHNRLYWYRQTLGQGPEFLTYFQNEAQLEKSRLLSDRFSAERPKGSFSTLEIQRTEQGDSAMYLCASSPDTGTEAFFGQGTRLTVV.